This TCR beta chain is from a study of OX40 agonist ivuxolimab in advanced cancers. About the study as a whole: Ivuxolimab, which targeted the costimulatory receptor OX40 (CD134), was an agonistic, fully human IgG2 monoclonal antibody. Intravenous ivuxolimab was administered to patients every 2 weeks at six dose levels: 0.01, 0.1, 0.3, 1.5, 3 and 10 mg/kg. Among the approximately 50 dose-escalation patients, some 20 had hepatocellular carcinoma, 15 melanoma, 9 renal cell carcinoma and 9 head and neck cancer. The purpose of peripheral TCRbeta sequencing was to test whether ivuxolimab changed TCR sequence diversity and led to clonal T-cell expansion. In the dose-escalation cohort, 82.7% of patients were male, and the mean age was roughly 60 years, with a range of roughly 20 to 80. The paper describes the monotherapy dose-escalation part (N ≈ 52 patients) of the phase I trial of ivuxolimab. Prior anti-PD-1, anti-PD-L1 or anti-CTLA-4 therapy was permitted, and checkpoint inhibitors had been received by roughly 42% of dose-escalation patients. Partial responses occurred in three dose-escalation patients, of whom one had hepatocellular carcinoma and two had cutaneous melanoma. The full study reports these points: Antigen specificity was not determined for the clonally expanded peripheral T cells. Clonal expansion of both CD4+ and CD8+ blood T cells was observed from baseline to week 6 at doses 0.1 to 3.0 mg/kg. Partial responders in the 0.1-3.0 mg/kg groups had among the lowest normalized peripheral clonal expansion, especially among CD8+ T cells. Low levels of normalized T-cell clonal expansion were also seen in some patients who did not respond. After ivuxolimab, expanded clones were on average more numerous among CD8+ T cells than among CD4+ T cells.

Patients with autoimmune disease history or receiving systemic immunosuppression were excluded from the trial. Peripheral blood for TCR sequencing was drawn from every dose cohort at baseline, at cycle 4 day 1 and at cycle 7 day 1. Samples were obtained from an open-label, multicenter, first-in-human phase I dose-escalation trial of ivuxolimab. Adults with locally advanced or metastatic melanoma, renal cell, hepatocellular, or head and neck squamous cell carcinoma were enrolled in the trial. Before TCR sequencing, CD4+ T cells and CD8+ T cells from peripheral blood were sorted into separate populations. Including cysteine and phenylalanine, the CDR3 has 13 amino acids. Here the CDR3 DNA is all that survives: 39 bases in frame from base 1. CDR1 and CDR2 are read off the germline V gene as MDHEN and SYDVKM. Genomic DNA was extracted from sorted cells for sequencing of the TCRbeta CDR3 region. The immunoSEQ Assay was used for sequencing of TCRbeta CDR3 regions. TCRdb carries this immuneACCESS record with in-frame sequences only. Its versions omit some clonotypes, under half of them owing to an unresolved V gene in the studies checked, with the rest unexplained. In all, the sample holds about 41,000 clones, and over 75% of those were seen once. The top ten hold about 3.6% of the sample.

With regard to this clone: Its antigen target is currently unknown. The junction and the germline gene differ at one end; a read error may be behind it.

Rearrangement joined TRBV28 to TRBJ2-7, and TRBD1 matches 9 of the central bases. This sample comprised CD4+ or CD8+ T cells sorted from blood, obtained in a trial of the OX40 agonist ivuxolimab. This clonotype was sampled from an adult with an advanced solid tumor such as melanoma, head and neck, liver or kidney cancer. DNA sequence: TGTGCCAGCAGTTTATCTGGGACAGGGTCTATGGACTTC. This gives the protein CASSLSGTGSMDF.